The entry that follows covers one T cell receptor (beta chain) sequence. Its antigen is not known. The sample belongs to a study of post-analysis software for immune sequencing data. Study overall: Recorded disease courses covered relapsing-remitting, secondary progressive and progressive-relapsing multiple sclerosis. Some patients had no subtype annotation.

J gave up 2 bases and V 0 bases, and 5 bases lay outside the gene matches. CDR1 is ENHRY and CDR2 is SYGVKD in the germline V gene. The CDR3 extends over 16 amino acids. Whole-study findings and limits: Patients had higher frequencies than controls of roughly five TRBV segments, including TRBV5-6, TRBV5-1 and TRBV20-1. For normalized Chao1 diversity, multiple sclerosis patients scored significantly lower than controls did.

Built from TCR beta cDNA, the libraries had unique molecular identifiers in them. Yield was some 500,000 cDNA molecules from roughly 0.93 to 9.6 million T cells. TCRdb redid the calling of the PCR reads with MiXCR, one entry per CDR3 protein. The profile shows 750,000 to 950,000 distinct CDR3 sequences, 35% to 55% of them singletons. This TCR came from a girl aged 5 to 17 with multiple sclerosis. The chain carries TRBV10-3 and TRBJ2-5; TRBD2 agrees at 8 bases. The sequenced material came from blood. The CDR3 bases are TGTGCCATCAGTGAGTCGATGGTAGCGGGACAAGAGACCCAGTACTTC. Translated: CAISESMVAGQETQYF.